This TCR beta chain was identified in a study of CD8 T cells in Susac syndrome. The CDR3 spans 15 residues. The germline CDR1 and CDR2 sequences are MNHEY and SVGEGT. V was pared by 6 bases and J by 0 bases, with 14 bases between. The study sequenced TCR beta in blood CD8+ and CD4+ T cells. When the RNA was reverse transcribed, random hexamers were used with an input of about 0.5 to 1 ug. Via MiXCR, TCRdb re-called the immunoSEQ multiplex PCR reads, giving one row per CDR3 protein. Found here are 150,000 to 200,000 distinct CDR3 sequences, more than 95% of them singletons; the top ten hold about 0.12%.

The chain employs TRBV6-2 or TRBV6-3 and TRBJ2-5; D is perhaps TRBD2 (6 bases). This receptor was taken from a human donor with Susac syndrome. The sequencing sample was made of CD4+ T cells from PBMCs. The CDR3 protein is CASRRFSGYQETQYF. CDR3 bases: TGTGCCAGCAGACGCTTTAGCGGATACCAAGAGACCCAGTACTTC.